These 21 T cell receptor beta chains share one sample of origin, sequenced in a study of T-cell reconstitution after alpha-beta-depleted transplantation in children. Researchers prepared the TCRbeta library using unique molecular identifiers, the study reports. One entry per CDR3 protein results from TCRdb running MiXCR on the PCR reads. The table shows 250,000 to 350,000 distinct CDR3 sequences, with about a tenth occurring only once. Sequenced material: PBMCs from the stem cell graft donor, taken from the stem cell graft. These receptors were collected from a human donor who donated a stem cell graft to a child with SCID.

This clonotype occurred a few times. One junction end does not reproduce the germline sequence, and a read error may be involved. The V and J genes are TRBV5-1 and TRBJ2-3; tentative D call: TRBD1 (5 bases). Looked up from germline, CDR1 is SGHRS and CDR2 is YFSETQ. The CDR3 length is 13 residues. DNA of the CDR3: TGTGCCAGCAGTTTACAGGGCACAGATACGCAGTATTTT. This codes for CASSLQGTDTQYF.

Ten or more counts support this clonotype. This sequence joins TRBV3-1 and TRBJ1-4; no definite D call. Trimming took 2 bases from V and 7 from J, leaving 5 bases between them. The V gene's germline CDR1 is LGHDT and CDR2 YNNKEL (reference sequence). The length of the CDR3 is 12 residues. CDR3 DNA sequence: TGTGCCAGCAGCCAACTGGGTGAAAAACTGTTTTTT. Translating gives CASSQLGEKLFF.

This clonotype was seen ten or more times. This chain connects TRBV7-8 to TRBJ2-7, with D tentatively TRBD1 (5 bases). This CDR3 comprises 13 residues. V was clipped by 5 bases and J by 9 bases, with 17 bases between them. Germline loops: CDR1 SGHVS, CDR2 FQNEAQ. The CDR3 bases are TGTGCCAGCAGCACTCCGGACATCTTGGGGCAGTACTTC. Encoded protein: CASSTPDILGQYF. Full variable domain (rest looked up from reference TRBV7-8 and TRBJ2-7): GAGVSQSPRYKVAKRGQDVALRCDPISGHVSLFWYQQALGQGPEFLTYFQNEAQLDKSGLPSDRFFAERPEGSVSTLKIQRTQQEDSAVYLCASSTPDILGQYFGPGTRLTVT.

This chain links TRBV5-1 with TRBJ2-3; 7 nucleotides align to TRBD1. Trimming at V came to 4 bases and at J to 5 bases, leaving 10 bases not matched to a gene. The CDR3 is made up of 15 amino acids. Germline CDR1 reads SGHRS; CDR2 reads YFSETQ. The CDR3 DNA follows: TGCGCCAGCAGCCTGGAAGGACAGGCCGGAGATACGCAGTATTTT. Amino acid sequence: CASSLEGQAGDTQYF.

This clonotype was recorded many times. The V and J genes are TRBV5-5 and TRBJ2-7, with TRBD1 matching 8 bases. V lost 3 bases and J lost 1; bases outside the gene matches: 12. The germline V gene has CDR1 SGHKS and CDR2 YYEKEE (reference sequence). CDR3 size: 17 residues. DNA of the CDR3: TGTGCCAGCAGCTGGGGGATGACAGGGGCGGCTTCCTACGAGCAGTACTTC. This codes for CASSWGMTGAASYEQYF.

The table lists this clonotype with a few counts. The V gene is TRBV7-9, the J gene TRBJ1-4, with D perhaps TRBD1 (5 bases). The CDR3 covers 17 residues. Trimming stripped 5 bases from V and 0 bases from J, with 16 bases between. Per the germline V gene, CDR1 is SEHNR and CDR2 is FQNEAQ (reference sequence). This CDR3 is CASSISRDGATNEKLFF. The CDR3 nucleotides are TGTGCCAGCAGCATATCCCGGGACGGAGCAACTAATGAAAAACTGTTTTTT.

In this sample, this clonotype turned up a few times. The chain carries TRBV5-1 and TRBJ2-7, with 10 bases matching TRBD2. The CDR3 has 15 residues. Trimming removed 0 bases from V and 4 bases from J; junction bases left unmatched: 4. CDR1 is SGHRS and CDR2 is YFSETQ in the germline V gene. The DNA of the CDR3 is TGCGCCAGCAGCTTGGTTCCTAGCGGGGGTTACGAGCAGTACTTC. Protein: CASSLVPSGGYEQYF. The full variable domain, rest sourced from reference TRBV5-1 and TRBJ2-7, is KAGVTQTPRYLIKTRGQQVTLSCSPISGHRSVSWYQQTPGQGLQFLFEYFSETQRNKGNFPGRFSGRQFSNSRSEMNVSTLELGDSALYLCASSLVPSGGYEQYFGPGTRLTVT.

CDR3 region: CASSLNPVGTDTQYF. CDR3 DNA sequence: TGTGCCAGCAGCTTAAACCCCGTGGGCACAGATACGCAGTATTTT. The rearrangement links TRBV11-2 to TRBJ2-3; D is ambiguous. The V gene's germline CDR1 is SGHAT and CDR2 FQNNGV. The V gene lost 2 bases and the J gene lost 1 base, with 10 bases spanning the gap. CDR3 length: 15 amino acids.

This clonotype came up many times. The J gene is TRBJ2-7, the V gene TRBV12-3 or TRBV12-4; tentative D call: TRBD2 (6 bases). The CDR3 is made up of 13 amino acids. With 3 bases removed from V and 5 bases from J, the gap between germline ends came to 11 bases. Written as DNA, the CDR3 is TGTGCCAGCAGTTTGGAGGGACTCCACGAGCAGTACTTC. Protein sequence: CASSLEGLHEQYF.

A few counts support this clonotype. The chain joins TRBV10-2 to TRBJ2-7; D is undetermined. Germline CDR1 WSHSY, CDR2 SAAADI. CDR3 size: 14 residues. V was clipped by 2 bases and J by 4 bases, with 12 bases between them. The CDR3 DNA sequence: TGCGCCAGCAGTGAGAGCCCCGGTCGATACGAGCAGTACTTC. Protein sequence: CASSESPGRYEQYF.

This clonotype was recorded a few times. This chain uses TRBV15 with TRBJ1-1, with 8 bases lining up with TRBD1. This CDR3 has 12 residues. Looked up from germline, CDR1 is LNHNV and CDR2 is YYDKDF (reference sequence). V dropped 4 bases and J dropped 11; count of bases not matched to a gene: 6. CDR3 nucleotide sequence: TGTGCCACCAGCAACTGGACAGGGCGGGCTTTCTTT. Its protein product is CATSNWTGRAFF.

This clonotype was seen a handful of times. CDR3 region: CASSSLAGSTDTQYF. In nucleotides, the CDR3 is TGTGCCAGCAGCTCGTTAGCGGGGAGCACAGATACGCAGTATTTT. The rearrangement joins TRBV7-2 to TRBJ2-3; TRBD2 matches 8 bases. CDR1 is SGHTA and CDR2 is FQGNSA in the germline V gene. V was pared by 4 bases and J by 0 bases, with 3 bases of the junction left unmatched. CDR3 length: 15 residues.

This clonotype was counted a few times. The chain employs TRBV6-1 and TRBJ2-2; either TRBD1 or TRBD2 may fit D (5 bases each). The CDR3 runs to 12 residues. In germline, CDR1 is MNHNS, CDR2 SASEGT. Trimming left V 10 bases short and J 3 bases short, with 9 bases between. CDR3 region: CANRGYTGELFF. As DNA, the CDR3 is TGTGCCAACCGGGGCTACACCGGGGAGCTGTTTTTT.

The chain joins TRBV7-8 to TRBJ2-3; TRBD2 matches 12 bases. V gave up 6 bases and J gave up 2 bases; unmatched junction bases: 18. CDR1 and CDR2 (germline): SGHVS, FQNEAQ. This CDR3 has 20 amino acids. The CDR3 bases are TGTGCCAGCAGATCAGATACAAGGTCTAGCGGGGGGGCAAACACAGATACGCAGTATTTT. This encodes CASRSDTRSSGGANTDTQYF. The entire variable domain, with the rest obtained from reference TRBV7-8 and TRBJ2-3, is as follows: GAGVSQSPRYKVAKRGQDVALRCDPISGHVSLFWYQQALGQGPEFLTYFQNEAQLDKSGLPSDRFFAERPEGSVSTLKIQRTQQEDSAVYLCASRSDTRSSGGANTDTQYFGPGTRLTVL.

The J gene is TRBJ2-7, the V gene TRBV14; no definite D call. Germline V gene lookup returns CDR1 SGHDN and CDR2 FVKESK. Deletions cut 1 base from V and 3 bases from J, with 4 bases between. The CDR3 runs 12 residues. The CDR3 nucleotides are TGTGCCAGCAGCCAAGCGGACTACGAGCAGTACTTC. It is translated as CASSQADYEQYF.

The gene calls are TRBV5-1 and TRBJ2-1; possible D gene TRBD2, 5 bases. The CDR3 runs to 13 residues. Trimming removed 7 bases at V and 8 bases at J, with 16 bases between. Germline V gives CDR1 SGHRS, CDR2 YFSETQ. In nucleotides, the CDR3 is TGCGCCAGCCAGTTAAGAGGGAATGATGAGCAGTTCTTC. This translates into CASQLRGNDEQFF.

This sequence joins TRBV2 and TRBJ2-3; 8 nucleotides agree with TRBD2. In germline, CDR1 is SNHLY, CDR2 FYNNEI. After removal of 7 bases from V and 2 bases from J, the junction contained 8 bases not matched to a gene. The CDR3 loop spans 15 amino acids. CDR3 protein: CASTSRGGTTDTQYF. CDR3 bases: TGTGCCAGCACATCCCGGGGGGGTACCACAGATACGCAGTATTTT.

This clonotype was detected only a few times. CDR3 protein: CASSKQASGGAETQYF. CDR3 nucleotides: TGTGCCAGCAGCAAACAAGCTAGCGGGGGGGCGGAGACCCAGTACTTC. This chain joins TRBV21-1 and TRBJ2-5; the listed D gene, TRBD2, was not tested against the DNA. TRBV21-1 is a listed pseudogene. There are 16 residues in the CDR3.

This clonotype was recorded a few times. J is TRBJ2-7 and V is TRBV9; weak D call: TRBD1 (5 bases). Deletions cut 0 bases from V and 2 bases from J, with 12 bases between. This CDR3 is 15 amino acids long. Germline V CDR1 and CDR2: SGDLS, YYNGEE. The CDR3 DNA reads TGTGCCAGCAGCGTAGCTGACAGAGCAGCCTACGAGCAGTACTTC. Encoded protein: CASSVADRAAYEQYF.

The rearrangement uses TRBV2 and TRBJ1-6, with D maybe TRBD1 (5 bases). The germline V gene encodes CDR1 SNHLY and CDR2 FYNNEI. Trimming took 7 bases from V and 8 from J, leaving 18 bases between them. CDR3 length equals 15 residues. The CDR3 coding sequence is TGTGCCAGCAACAACCGGGACTTGCTTGATTCACCCCTCCACTTT. It encodes CASNNRDLLDSPLHF.

This clonotype was counted only a few times. The rearrangement joins TRBV4-1 to TRBJ1-1; D might be TRBD1 (5 bases). The V gene lost 5 bases and the J gene lost 1 base, with 8 bases spanning the gap. Germline CDR1 and CDR2: MGHRA and YSYEKL. This CDR3 has 13 amino acids. The CDR3 reads CASSDGGNTEAFF. DNA of the CDR3: TGCGCCAGCAGCGACGGGGGGAACACTGAAGCTTTCTTT.